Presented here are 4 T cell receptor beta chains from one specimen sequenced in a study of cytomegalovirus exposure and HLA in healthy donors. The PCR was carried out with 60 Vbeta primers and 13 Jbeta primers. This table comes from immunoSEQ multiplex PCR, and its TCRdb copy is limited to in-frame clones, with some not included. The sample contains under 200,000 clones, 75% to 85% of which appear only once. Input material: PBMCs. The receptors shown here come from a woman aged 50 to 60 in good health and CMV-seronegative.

CDR3: CASGPSTASYEQYF. DNA of the CDR3: TGTGCCAGCGGCCCATCCACAGCCTCCTACGAGCAGTACTTC. J is TRBJ2-7 and V is TRBV27; D ambiguous. The CDR3 sequence is 14 residues long. Trimming took 8 bases from V and 0 from J, leaving 14 bases between them. The germline gives CDR1 MNHEY, CDR2 SMNVEV (reference sequence).

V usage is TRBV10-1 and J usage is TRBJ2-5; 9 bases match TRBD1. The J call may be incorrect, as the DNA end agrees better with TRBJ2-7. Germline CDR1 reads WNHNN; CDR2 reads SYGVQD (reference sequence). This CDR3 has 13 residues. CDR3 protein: CASRGQGGSEQYF. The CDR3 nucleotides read TGCGCCAGCCGGGGACAGGGAGGTTCCGAGCAGTACTTC.

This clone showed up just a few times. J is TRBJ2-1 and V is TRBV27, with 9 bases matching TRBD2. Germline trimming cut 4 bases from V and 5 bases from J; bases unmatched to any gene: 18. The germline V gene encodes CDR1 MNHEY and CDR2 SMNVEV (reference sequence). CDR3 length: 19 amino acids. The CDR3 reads CASSSPIFKASGDHNEQFF. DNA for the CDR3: TGTGCCAGCAGTTCACCCATCTTCAAAGCTAGCGGGGACCACAATGAGCAGTTCTTC.

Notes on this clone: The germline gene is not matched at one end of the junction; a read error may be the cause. CDR3 sequence: CASGLERGSSYEQYF. Written as DNA, the CDR3 is TGTGCCAGCGGCTTAGAGCGGGGGAGCTCCTACGAGCAGTACTTC. The chain uses TRBV7-9 and TRBJ2-7; 8 bases are a match to TRBD2. Per germline, CDR1 SEHNR and CDR2 FQNEAQ (reference sequence). The CDR3 is made up of 15 amino acids.